This TCR beta chain was retrieved from a study of blood T cell repertoires in COVID-19 (dated by TCRdb to 2020 to 2021). For the wider study: Collaborator samples came from the United States, Italy and Spain and covered acute and convalescent phases of COVID-19. Sample metadata almost always included a de-identified subject ID, COVID-19 status, age in years and sex. Deeply sampled blood TCRbeta repertoires from subjects exposed to, actively infected with, or recovered from COVID-19 were included in the dataset. The prospective study material was composed of cDNA or gDNA derived from T cells, B-cell-depleted T cells, or PBMCs. The repertoires were made available in a free public database intended to serve as a resource for research on the immune response to SARS-CoV-2. Samples were obtained from the ongoing ImmuneRACE study (first 160 participants) and from 1,200 or so subjects provided by 6 global collaborators. Where available, HLA class I and class II types were taken from metadata supplied by the sample provider and were not determined by assay-based typing. Points the paper makes about the study in general: The quantity of clinical and demographic metadata differed by source and by participant and was supplied without curation.

The immunoSEQ Assay, a bias-controlled multiplex PCR, was used to amplify TCRbeta CDR3 regions from genomic DNA. The study's processing was this. Within the assay, amplification of reference gene primers was used to estimate how many nucleated cells each sample contained. Sequence reads were collapsed and filtered to measure the absolute abundance of every unique TCRbeta CDR3 rearrangement. For each sample, productive Simpson clonality was calculated as the square root of Simpson's diversity index over productive rearrangements. The clones in this table, taken by TCRdb from immuneACCESS, are in-frame only. Not every clone is retained; where verified, under half of the shortfall comes from an unresolved V gene, and the cause of the rest is unknown. V, J and clone size reflect that table, while D and trimming were determined from the DNA. A total of roughly 160,000 clones appear in this sample, around 74% of them only once. The ten largest account for about 3% of the sample.

In the case of this clone: No cognate antigen has been identified for it. No much larger clonotype is one base removed from it; base qualities were not supplied.

Collaborating institutions collected whole blood in K2EDTA tubes following their own protocols. For TCRbeta analysis, collaborators shipped samples as frozen whole blood, isolated PBMCs, or DNA extracted from either of those sample types. The junction carries 14 bases between V and J, which are trimmed by 5 bases and 0 bases respectively. The germline V gene sets CDR1 to SGHTA and CDR2 to FQGTGA. The CDR3 measures 16 amino acids from cysteine to phenylalanine. Only the CDR3 portion is preserved as DNA: 48 bases, with reading frame beginning at the first base. This sequence originates from a woman over 75 with acute or convalescent COVID-19. The chain links TRBV7-3 with TRBJ2-1; the D gene remains uncertain. The sample comprised peripheral blood. The DNA sequence is as follows: TGTGCCAGCAGCGATGTCGTAACTGGCTCCTACAATGAGCAGTTCTTC. It is translated as CASSDVVTGSYNEQFF.